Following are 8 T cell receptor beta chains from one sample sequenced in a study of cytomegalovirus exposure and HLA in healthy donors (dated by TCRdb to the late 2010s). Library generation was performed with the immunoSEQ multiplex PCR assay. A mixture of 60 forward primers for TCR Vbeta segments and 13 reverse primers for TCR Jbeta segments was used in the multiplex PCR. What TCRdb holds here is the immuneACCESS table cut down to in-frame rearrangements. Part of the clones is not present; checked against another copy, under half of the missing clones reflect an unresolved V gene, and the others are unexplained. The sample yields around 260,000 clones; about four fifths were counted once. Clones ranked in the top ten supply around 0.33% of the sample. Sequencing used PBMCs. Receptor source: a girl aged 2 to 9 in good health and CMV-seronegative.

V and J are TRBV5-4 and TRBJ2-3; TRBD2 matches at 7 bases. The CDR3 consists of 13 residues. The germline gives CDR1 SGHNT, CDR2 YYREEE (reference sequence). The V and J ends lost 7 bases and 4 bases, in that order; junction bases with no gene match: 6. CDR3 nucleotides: TGTGCCAGCGGTAAGCGGGAATCAGATACGCAGTATTTT. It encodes CASGKRESDTQYF.

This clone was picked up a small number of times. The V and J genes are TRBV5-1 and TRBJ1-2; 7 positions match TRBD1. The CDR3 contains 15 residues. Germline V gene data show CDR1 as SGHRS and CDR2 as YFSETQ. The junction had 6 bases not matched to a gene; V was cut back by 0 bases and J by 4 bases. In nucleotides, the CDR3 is TGCGCCAGCAGCTTGGAGGGGACAGACCGCTATGGCTACACCTTC. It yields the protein CASSLEGTDRYGYTF.

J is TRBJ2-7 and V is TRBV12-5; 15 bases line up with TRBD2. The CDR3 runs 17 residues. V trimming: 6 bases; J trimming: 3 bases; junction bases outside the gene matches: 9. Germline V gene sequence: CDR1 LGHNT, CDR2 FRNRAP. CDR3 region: CASGRTSGGARSYEQYF. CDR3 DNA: TGTGCTAGTGGGAGGACTAGCGGGGGGGCTAGGAGCTACGAGCAGTACTTC. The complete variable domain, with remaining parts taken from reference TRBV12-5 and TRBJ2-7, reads DARVTQTPRHKVTEMGQEVTMRCQPILGHNTVFWYRQTMMQGLELLAYFRNRAPLDDSGMPKDRFSAEMPDATLATLKIQPSEPRDSAVYFCASGRTSGGARSYEQYFGPGTRLTVT.

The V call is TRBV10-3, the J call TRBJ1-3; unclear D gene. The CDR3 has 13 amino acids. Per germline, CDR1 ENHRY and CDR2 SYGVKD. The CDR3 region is CATQSQTGNTIYF. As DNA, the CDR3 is TGTGCGACACAATCCCAAACTGGAAACACCATATATTTT.

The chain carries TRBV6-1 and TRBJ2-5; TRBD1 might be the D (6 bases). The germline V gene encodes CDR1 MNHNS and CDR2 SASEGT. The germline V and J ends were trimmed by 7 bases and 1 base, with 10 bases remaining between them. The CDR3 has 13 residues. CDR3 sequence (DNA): TGTGCCAGCACCCTGGACAGCCAAGAGACCCAGTACTTC. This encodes CASTLDSQETQYF.

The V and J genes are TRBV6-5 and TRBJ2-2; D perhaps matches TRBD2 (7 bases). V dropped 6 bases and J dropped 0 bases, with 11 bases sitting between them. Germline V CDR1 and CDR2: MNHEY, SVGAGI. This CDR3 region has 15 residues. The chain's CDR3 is CASRRGGPNTGELFF. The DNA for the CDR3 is TGTGCCAGCAGGCGCGGGGGCCCGAACACCGGGGAGCTGTTTTTT.

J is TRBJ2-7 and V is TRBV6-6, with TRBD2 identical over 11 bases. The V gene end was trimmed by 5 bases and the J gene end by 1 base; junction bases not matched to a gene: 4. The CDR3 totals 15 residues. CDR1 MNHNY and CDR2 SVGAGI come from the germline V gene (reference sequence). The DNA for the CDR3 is TGTGCCAGCAGTAAGCGACTAGCGGGATCCTACGAGCAGTACTTC. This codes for CASSKRLAGSYEQYF.

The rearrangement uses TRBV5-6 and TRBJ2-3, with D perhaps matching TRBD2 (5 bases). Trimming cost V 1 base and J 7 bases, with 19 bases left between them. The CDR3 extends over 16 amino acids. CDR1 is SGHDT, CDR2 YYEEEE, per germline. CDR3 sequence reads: CASSLNLAVVPNTQYF. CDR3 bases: TGTGCCAGCAGCTTGAATCTAGCCGTCGTCCCGAATACGCAGTATTTT.